One sample yielded the 13 T cell receptor beta chains listed below, sequenced in a study of blood T cell repertoires in COVID-19. Assay used: immunoSEQ multiplex PCR; TCRdb lists only in-frame clones, some missing. The sample holds some 90,000 clones; 75% to 90% are singletons and the top ten take roughly 5.4%. Material: peripheral blood. The receptor set was obtained from a woman older than 75 with active COVID-19.

The chain recombines TRBV3-1 (or the pseudogene TRBV3-2) with TRBJ2-7; D uncertain. Trimming stripped 1 base from V and 6 bases from J, with 4 bases between. The CDR3 has 11 amino acids. Germline assignment: CDR1 LGHDT and CDR2 YNNKEL (reference sequence). The CDR3: CASSQGLEQYF. The CDR3 DNA follows: TGTGCCAGCAGCCAAGGGCTCGAGCAGTACTTC.

This sequence joins TRBV29-1 and TRBJ2-3; 8 bases are shared with TRBD2. Germline V lookup: CDR1 SQVTM, CDR2 ANQGSEA. The CDR3 runs 13 residues. V shed 5 bases, J shed 4 bases, and the junction held 5 bases outside the gene matches. Written as DNA, the CDR3 is TGCAGCGTTTCCGGGGGGGGAGCAGATACGCAGTATTTT. Its protein is CSVSGGGADTQYF.

The chain uses TRBV3-1 (or the pseudogene TRBV3-2) and TRBJ2-5; no definite D call. This CDR3 contains 14 residues. V was shortened by 5 bases and J by 2 bases, with 12 bases between the two germline ends. Germline CDR1 reads LGHDT; CDR2 reads YNNKEL (reference sequence). As DNA, the CDR3 is TGTGCCAGCAGCAAATGGCACAGTCAAGAGACCCAGTACTTC. Protein product: CASSKWHSQETQYF.

The J gene is TRBJ2-1, the V gene TRBV10-3; D perhaps matches TRBD2 (6 bases). The CDR3 extends over 15 amino acids. Germline V gene sequence: CDR1 ENHRY, CDR2 SYGVKD. V was trimmed by 0 bases and J by 6 bases, leaving 12 bases between them. CDR3 coding DNA: TGTGCCATCAGTGAGTCGAACCCGGGGGTCAATGAGCAGTTCTTC. Protein: CAISESNPGVNEQFF.

The chain has TRBV7-2 and TRBJ1-1; perhaps TRBD1 as D (6 bases). With 2 bases removed from V and 0 bases from J, the gap between germline ends came to 10 bases. This CDR3 has 15 residues. The germline V gene encodes CDR1 SGHTA and CDR2 FQGNSA. The CDR3 spells CASSLQGQLNTEAFF. The CDR3 DNA is TGTGCCAGCAGCTTACAAGGACAGCTGAACACTGAAGCTTTCTTT.

The chain uses TRBV6-5 and TRBJ2-5; perhaps TRBD1 as D (7 bases). The V end was cut by 6 bases, the J end by 1 base, with 15 bases between. Germline V gives CDR1 MNHEY, CDR2 SVGAGI. CDR3 length: 15 amino acids. The CDR3 DNA reads TGTGCCAGCAGAAAGGAGGGGGCGGGCCAAGAGACCCAGTACTTC. Residues: CASRKEGAGQETQYF.

This clone was counted a few times. The V call is TRBV2, the J call TRBJ2-1, with 7 bases fitting TRBD2. The CDR3 runs 15 residues. Trimming at V came to 7 bases and at J to 2 bases, leaving 8 bases not matched to a gene. CDR1 and CDR2 (germline): SNHLY, FYNNEI. CDR3 loop: CASKWGGPAYNEQFF. The CDR3 DNA reads TGTGCCAGCAAATGGGGAGGGCCGGCCTACAATGAGCAGTTCTTC.

The chain links TRBV5-6 to TRBJ1-2, with D perhaps TRBD1 (5 bases). From germline, CDR1 is SGHDT and CDR2 YYEEEE. This CDR3 comprises 14 residues. V was trimmed by 4 bases and J by 3 bases, leaving 13 bases between them. CDR3: CASSGLGGHYGYTF. CDR3 nucleotide sequence: TGTGCCAGCAGCGGTCTCGGGGGTCACTATGGCTACACCTTC.

V gene TRBV19 combines with J gene TRBJ2-1; 13 nucleotides agree with TRBD2. In germline, CDR1 is LNHDA, CDR2 SQIVND (reference sequence). V lost 9 bases and J lost 4; bases outside the gene matches: 6. The CDR3 spans 15 residues. The CDR3 bases are TGTGCCAGCGGACTAGCGGGAGTCAATTACAATGAGCAGTTCTTC. This translates into CASGLAGVNYNEQFF.

In its sample, this clone was seen a few times. The V gene is TRBV3-1 (or the pseudogene TRBV3-2), the J gene TRBJ1-3; 10 positions match TRBD1. Germline V gene sequence: CDR1 LGHDT, CDR2 YNNKEL (reference sequence). This CDR3 is built from 15 residues. The junction had 5 bases not matched to a gene; V was cut back by 5 bases and J by 4 bases. The DNA of the CDR3 is TGTGCCAGCAGCAACCGGGACAGGGGCGGAAACACCATATATTTT. It yields the protein CASSNRDRGGNTIYF.

There are a few counts of this clone. The CDR3 DNA follows: TGTGCCAGCAGCACCTCGGGTGGGGAGCGGGATACGCAGTATTTT. Protein product: CASSTSGGERDTQYF. This chain connects TRBV7-3 to TRBJ2-3, with a possible D match to TRBD2 (5 bases). The V and J ends lost 5 bases and 6 bases respectively, with 18 bases between them. CDR1 is SGHTA and CDR2 is FQGTGA in the germline V gene. The CDR3 has 15 residues.

The gene calls are TRBV6-2 or TRBV6-3 and TRBJ2-3; D not certain. V shed 6 bases and J shed 6 bases, with 7 bases lying between them. CDR1 is MNHEY and CDR2 is SVGEGT in the germline V gene. The CDR3 is 11 residues long. The CDR3 DNA reads TGTGCCAGCAGCCCACTGGATACGCAGTATTTT. Translating gives CASSPLDTQYF.

The rearrangement joins TRBV27 to TRBJ1-6, with a possible D match to TRBD1 (5 bases). Germline lookup yields CDR1 MNHEY and CDR2 SMNVEV (reference sequence). The CDR3 covers 15 residues. With 5 bases removed from V and 9 bases from J, the gap between germline ends came to 17 bases. The CDR3 DNA sequence: TGTGCCAGCAGTAAACGCGGGGTGGGGGGTTCACCCCTCCACTTT. Amino acids: CASSKRGVGGSPLHF.